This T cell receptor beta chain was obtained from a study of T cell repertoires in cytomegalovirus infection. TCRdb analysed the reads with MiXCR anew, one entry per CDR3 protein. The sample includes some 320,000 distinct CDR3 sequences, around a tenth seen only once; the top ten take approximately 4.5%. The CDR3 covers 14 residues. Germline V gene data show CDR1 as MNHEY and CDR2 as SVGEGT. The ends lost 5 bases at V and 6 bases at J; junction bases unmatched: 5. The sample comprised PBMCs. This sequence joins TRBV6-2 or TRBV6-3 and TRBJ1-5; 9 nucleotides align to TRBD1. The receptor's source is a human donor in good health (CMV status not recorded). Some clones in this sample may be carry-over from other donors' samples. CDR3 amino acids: CASSPTGGIQPQHF. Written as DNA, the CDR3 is TGTGCCAGCAGTCCCACAGGGGGCATTCAGCCCCAGCATTTT.